The T cell receptor beta chain under discussion was sequenced for a study of shared clonotypes between healthy human individuals. The study's findings and limits: On the whole, naive subsets had larger estimated richness than memory subsets had.

Those who donated, Caucasian adults without exception, all lived in Nashville, Tennessee. The ends lost 3 bases at V and 3 bases at J; junction bases unmatched: 4. Germline V lookup: CDR1 MDHEN, CDR2 SYDVKM. This CDR3 spans 14 amino acids. Turning to this clone: The target antigen is unknown.

Data came from immunoSEQ multiplex PCR; TCRdb stores just in-frame clones and leaves some out. In the table there are 2,500,000 or so clones, 85% to 95% of which are singletons. Sequencing input: naive CD4+ T cells from PBMCs. Regarding subset: CD45RA+ positively selected. J is TRBJ2-7 and V is TRBV28; 8 nucleotides line up with TRBD2. The origin of this receptor is a man aged 18 to 30 in good health. Some clones in this sample may be carry-over from other donors' samples. CDR3 region: CASSLRGAGYEQYF. The CDR3 nucleotides are TGTGCCAGCAGTTTGCGGGGGGCAGGCTACGAGCAGTACTTC.